The 17 T cell receptor beta chains below come from one sample, sequenced in a study of CXCR3 chemokines and chemotherapy response in bladder cancer. TCRdb redid the calling of the PCR reads with MiXCR, one entry per CDR3 protein. The table has 7,000 to 9,500 distinct CDR3 sequences, 20% to 25% seen once. Collection took place from a patient whose treatment included neoadjuvant chemotherapy. Source of these receptors: a human donor with bladder cancer that did not respond to neoadjuvant chemotherapy.

This clonotype was recorded at least ten times. The chain combines TRBV6-5 with TRBJ2-7; TRBD2 aligns across 9 bases. Trimming took 2 bases from V and 5 from J; bases not matched to a gene: 7. The CDR3 spans 15 residues. Germline V gives CDR1 MNHEY, CDR2 SVGAGI. CDR3 in DNA: TGTGCCAGCAGTTACGAGGGCGGGGGGGCCCACGAGCAGTACTTC. Encoded protein: CASSYEGGGAHEQYF.

Points on this clonotype: A far larger clone is only one base removed, so a read error is likely. This sequence joins TRBV6-2 or TRBV6-3 and TRBJ2-7, with 7 bases matching TRBD1. The CDR3 has 14 amino acids. Germline V gene data show CDR1 as MNHEY and CDR2 as SVGEGT. CDR3 sequence: CPSSQGTATREQYF. In DNA, the CDR3 is TGTCCCAGCAGTCAAGGGACAGCTACCCGCGAGCAGTACTTC.

Judged by abundance, this clonotype is medium-sized (0.01 to 0.1%). The J gene is TRBJ2-1, the V gene TRBV7-2; 9 bases are a match to TRBD2. CDR1 SGHTA and CDR2 FQGNSA come from the germline V gene. The CDR3 is 15 residues long. The trim removed 5 bases at V and 5 bases at J, leaving 7 bases unmatched. The CDR3 reads CASSPVAGGHNEQFF. The CDR3 DNA follows: TGTGCCAGCAGCCCCGTTGCGGGGGGGCACAATGAGCAGTTCTTC. The full variable domain, its missing parts supplied by reference TRBV7-2 and TRBJ2-1, is GAGVSQSPSNKVTEKGKDVELRCDPISGHTALYWYRQSLGQGLEFLIYFQGNSAPDKSGLPSDRFSAERTGGSVSTLTIQRTQQEDSAVYLCASSPVAGGHNEQFFGPGTRLTVL.

This clonotype is classed as medium-sized. The gene calls are TRBV30 and TRBJ1-1; maybe TRBD1 (6 bases). In germline, CDR1 is GTSNPN, CDR2 SVGIG (reference sequence). V lost 3 bases and J 6 bases, leaving 23 bases between the germline ends. This CDR3 contains 16 residues. This CDR3 reads CAWRSKMGARDSEAFF. In DNA form, the CDR3 reads TGTGCCTGGAGAAGTAAGATGGGGGCGCGCGATTCTGAAGCTTTCTTT.

The V gene is TRBV27, the J gene TRBJ2-3; 13 nucleotides align to TRBD2. With V trimmed by 3 bases and J by 6 bases, 9 bases remained unmatched. CDR1 is MNHEY, CDR2 SMNVEV, per germline (reference sequence). The CDR3 runs 17 residues. The CDR3 protein is CASSFGLAGDVGDTQYF. The CDR3, as DNA: TGTGCCAGCAGTTTTGGACTAGCGGGGGACGTAGGGGATACGCAGTATTTT.

This chain connects TRBV5-5 to TRBJ1-1; 8 bases agree with TRBD1. The trim removed 4 bases at V and 4 bases at J, leaving 9 bases unmatched. This CDR3 region has 15 residues. The germline CDR1 and CDR2 sequences are SGHKS and YYEKEE (reference sequence). This CDR3 reads CASSRLDRVGTEAFF. The CDR3 nucleotides read TGTGCCAGCAGCCGATTGGACAGGGTTGGCACTGAAGCTTTCTTT.

Sample share makes this clonotype medium-sized (0.01 to 0.1%). J is TRBJ1-5 and V is TRBV6-2 or TRBV6-3; D is undetermined. Looked up from germline, CDR1 is MNHEY and CDR2 is SVGEGT. This CDR3 region has 14 residues. V shed 2 bases and J shed 2 bases, with 7 bases lying between them. The CDR3 coding sequence is TGTGCCAGCAGTTACAGTCAGGGCAATCAGCCCCAGCATTTT. Protein: CASSYSQGNQPQHF.

A note on this clonotype: This likely reflects a read error, since a far larger clone is one base away. In DNA, the CDR3 is TGTGCCAGCAGCTTGCAAGCGGCAGGGGTGCATGAAAAACTGTTTTTT. Its translation is CASSLQAAGVHEKLFF. The gene calls are TRBV19 and TRBJ1-4; weak D call: TRBD1 (6 bases). The CDR3 covers 16 residues. V was clipped by 9 bases and J by 6 bases, with 23 bases between them. Germline CDR1 LNHDA, CDR2 SQIVND (reference sequence).

This clonotype was detected many times. This chain links TRBV28 with TRBJ2-7; D could derive from TRBD1 or TRBD2 (5 bases each). From germline, CDR1 is MDHEN and CDR2 SYDVKM. V lost 6 bases, J lost 6 bases, and 18 bases lay in between. The CDR3 runs to 14 residues. The DNA for the CDR3 is TGTGCCAGCAGCGCCCGGGACCCGGTGGGCGAGCAGTACTTC. This encodes CASSARDPVGEQYF. Complete variable domain (other parts from reference TRBV28 and TRBJ2-7): DVKVTQSSRYLVKRTGEKVFLECVQDMDHENMFWYRQDPGLGLRLIYFSYDVKMKEKGDIPEGYSVSREKKERFSLILESASTNQTSMYLCASSARDPVGEQYFGPGTRLTVT.

In its sample, this clonotype is medium-sized. This sequence joins TRBV5-4 and TRBJ1-1, with D tentatively TRBD1 (6 bases). This CDR3 comprises 14 residues. Per the germline V gene, CDR1 is SGHNT and CDR2 is YYREEE (reference sequence). V shed 4 bases and J shed 1 base, with 11 bases lying between them. CDR3 DNA: TGTGCCAGCAGCCGACAGGTTGGGAACACTGAAGCTTTCTTT. Residues: CASSRQVGNTEAFF.

The chain carries TRBV5-5 and TRBJ2-5; D uncertain. Germline assignment: CDR1 SGHKS and CDR2 YYEKEE (reference sequence). The CDR3 has 14 residues. Between the trimmed V and J ends, which lost 0 bases and 4 bases, there was a span of 10 bases. The CDR3 is CASSLVEAVETQYF. The CDR3 bases are TGTGCCAGCAGCTTGGTTGAGGCTGTAGAGACCCAGTACTTC.

This clonotype is medium-sized (0.01 to 0.1%) in the sample. This rearrangement joins TRBV7-2 to TRBJ1-1; no clear D gene. The CDR3 has 13 residues. V was pared by 1 base and J by 2 bases, with 5 bases between. From germline, CDR1 is SGHTA and CDR2 FQGNSA. CDR3 DNA: TGTGCCAGCAGCTTAGACAGTAACACTGAAGCTTTCTTT. This sequence encodes CASSLDSNTEAFF.

This clonotype was counted at least ten times. The CDR3 DNA reads TGTGCCAGCAGCACGGGACAGCCCGACCTCTACGAGCAGTACTTC. It yields the protein CASSTGQPDLYEQYF. J is TRBJ2-7 and V is TRBV7-2; 7 bases fit TRBD1. The ends lost 5 bases at V and 3 bases at J; junction bases unmatched: 10. CDR1 is SGHTA, CDR2 FQGNSA, per germline. The CDR3 is made up of 15 amino acids.

This clonotype was found many times. This sequence joins TRBV5-1 and TRBJ2-6; TRBD1 agrees at 9 bases. Germline values: CDR1 SGHRS, CDR2 YFSETQ. The CDR3 has 18 residues. The V segment lost 3 bases and the J segment 0 bases; nucleotides outside the gene matches: 7. The DNA of the CDR3 is TGCGCCAGCAGCTACCGGGACAGGGCGCTCTCTGGGGCCAACGTCCTGACTTTC. It specifies CASSYRDRALSGANVLTF.

The rearrangement joins TRBV2 to TRBJ1-1; 8 bases agree with TRBD1. Unmatched junction bases numbered 6, after V lost 4 bases and J lost 5 bases. There are 14 residues in the CDR3. Looked up from germline, CDR1 is SNHLY and CDR2 is FYNNEI. The CDR3 region is CASSATGAGTEAFF. Here the CDR3 DNA reads TGTGCCAGCAGTGCGACAGGGGCGGGGACTGAAGCTTTCTTT.

At least ten counts were recorded for this clonotype. The chain combines TRBV24-1 with TRBJ1-2; possible D gene TRBD1, 5 bases. The length of the CDR3 is 13 residues. Germline lookup yields CDR1 KGHDR and CDR2 SFDVKD. V dropped 2 bases and J dropped 7 bases, with 10 bases sitting between them. The CDR3 DNA sequence: TGTGCCACCAGTGATTGGGCAGGGTCTGGCTACACCTTC. Protein sequence: CATSDWAGSGYTF.

By share, this clonotype counts as medium-sized (0.01 to 0.1%). The V gene is TRBV19, the J gene TRBJ2-1, with D unclear. V was trimmed by 1 base and J by 0 bases, leaving 13 bases between them. Germline assignment: CDR1 LNHDA and CDR2 SQIVND (reference sequence). This CDR3 has 17 amino acids. The CDR3 bases are TGTGCCAGTAGTATAGCGGGCCTTTTGAGCTCCTACAATGAGCAGTTCTTC. Its protein product is CASSIAGLLSSYNEQFF.